The rows below give T cell receptor beta chains drawn from one sample of a study of blood T cell repertoires in COVID-19. Sequencing used immunoSEQ multiplex PCR; TCRdb keeps in-frame clones, though not all of them. The table includes 150,000 to 200,000 clones, just over 85% detected once. The sample was peripheral blood. Receptors were obtained from a man aged 55-75 years with acute or convalescent COVID-19. CDR3s include the opening cysteine and the closing phenylalanine or tryptophan. A D gene is named only where the DNA matches it firmly. The size entry is marked missing in some rows and otherwise reads once, few, many or a size class.

d_call,v_call,clone_size,j_call,cdr3_nt,cdr3_aa
NA,TRBV28,NA,TRBJ2-4,TGTGCCAGCAGTTTAGGGGCGGGGACCAAAAACATTCAGTACTTC,CASSLGAGTKNIQYF
NA,TRBV18,once,TRBJ2-3,TGTGCCAGCCTGCGGGACAGTTTACCAGATACGCAGTATTTT,CASLRDSLPDTQYF
TRBD2,TRBV27,NA,TRBJ2-1,TGTGCCAGCAGTTTACGGGGGCGGGTTAGCGGGAGTCAGTTCTTC,CASSLRGRVSGSQFF
NA,TRBV19,NA,TRBJ1-2,TGTGCCAGTAGTACCGGACAGTGGGCGGCTGGCTACACCTTC,CASSTGQWAAGYTF
NA,TRBV3-1/TRBV3-2,NA,TRBJ1-1,TGTGCCAGCAGCCCCACGGGGGGTGGGGTTGAAGCTTTCTTT,CASSPTGGGVEAFF
NA,TRBV21-1,NA,TRBJ2-7,TGTGCCAGCAGCAAAAGGGTTCGACTAGCGGGAGCTATACGCGAGCAGTACTTC,CASSKRVRLAGAIREQYF
TRBD1,TRBV18,NA,TRBJ1-5,TGTGCCAGCTCAAGGGGACAGCCGTCAGATCAGCCCCAGCATTTT,CASSRGQPSDQPQHF
NA,TRBV9,once,TRBJ2-3,TGTGCCAGCAGCGTCCTCGGGAGCGCAGATACGCAGTATTTT,CASSVLGSADTQYF
TRBD1,TRBV5-1,NA,TRBJ2-1,TGCGCCAGCAGCTCCGGACAGGGCGGGTCGAATGAGCAGTTCTTC,CASSSGQGGSNEQFF
NA,TRBV2,NA,TRBJ1-6,TGTGCCAGCAGTGAGCAGGGTACGGGCAATTCACCCCTCCACTTT,CASSEQGTGNSPLHF
TRBD1,TRBV18,NA,TRBJ2-1,TGTGCCAGCTCACCAGGTAGGCAGGGGGCGAGTGGTGAGCAGTTCTTC,CASSPGRQGASGEQFF
TRBD1,TRBV19,few,TRBJ2-7,TGTGCCAGTAGTCGACAGGGGTCGGCGGACACCTACGAGCAGTACTTC,CASSRQGSADTYEQYF
NA,TRBV29-1,NA,TRBJ1-1,TGCAGCGTTGAAGGGTTTCTCGGCGGCCGCGGCACTGAAGCTTTCTTT,CSVEGFLGGRGTEAFF
NA,TRBV5-1,NA,TRBJ1-1,TGCGCCAGCAGTAGGGAGGAAGGGATGAACACTGAAGCTTTCTTT,CASSREEGMNTEAFF
TRBD2,TRBV7-7,NA,TRBJ2-1,TGTGCTAGCAGCTTAGAGGCGGGAGGCTCCGGGAATGAGCAGTTCTTC,CASSLEAGGSGNEQFF
NA,TRBV2,NA,TRBJ1-1,TGTGCCAGCAGTGACAGGGCGGTCGGAGCTTTCTTT,CASSDRAVGAFF
NA,TRBV29-1,NA,TRBJ1-3,TGCAGCGTTGAAGTCGGCAGGCAACTTGGAAACACCATATATTTT,CSVEVGRQLGNTIYF
TRBD1,TRBV6-5,NA,TRBJ1-1,TGTGCCAGCAGTACAGGACAGGGTAGACTGACTGAAGCTTTCTTT,CASSTGQGRLTEAFF
NA,TRBV9,NA,TRBJ1-5,TGTGCCAGCAGCCCGGGGTATAGCAATCAGCCCCAGCATTTT,CASSPGYSNQPQHF
NA,TRBV4-1,NA,TRBJ2-3,TGCGCCAGCAGCCAAGATAACGTCCGGAGCACAGATACGCAGTATTTT,CASSQDNVRSTDTQYF
NA,TRBV5-1,NA,TRBJ1-4,TGCGCCAGCAGCTTGATCGGGACATCAAATGAAAAACTGTTTTTT,CASSLIGTSNEKLFF
TRBD1,TRBV6-5,NA,TRBJ1-2,TGTGCCACCTTCACAGGGGCGGGGTATGGCTACACCTTC,CATFTGAGYGYTF
TRBD1,TRBV19,NA,TRBJ1-1,TGTGCCAGTAGTCCCGGGACAGAGAGACACACTGAAGCTTTCTTT,CASSPGTERHTEAFF
TRBD1,TRBV29-1,NA,TRBJ1-6,TGCAGCGTTACCACCGGGACAGTTAATTCACCCCTCCACTTT,CSVTTGTVNSPLHF
NA,TRBV29-1,NA,TRBJ2-7,TGCAGCGCCCAACGGGTGGCAGGGGAGCAGTACTTC,CSAQRVAGEQYF
TRBD1,TRBV5-1,NA,TRBJ2-3,TGCGCCAGCAGCCGGACAGGGATAACAGATACGCAGTATTTT,CASSRTGITDTQYF
NA,TRBV18,NA,TRBJ1-1,TGTGCCAGCTCACCATGGGGGGAGGGGACTGAAGCTTTCTTT,CASSPWGEGTEAFF
TRBD1,TRBV2,NA,TRBJ2-1,TGTGCCAGCAGTGAAGCAAGGACAGGGAATGAGCAGTTCTTC,CASSEARTGNEQFF
TRBD2,TRBV11-2,NA,TRBJ2-1,TGTGCCAGCAGCTTAGGTCGCGGGGGTAGCTCCTACAATGAGCAGTTCTTC,CASSLGRGGSSYNEQFF
TRBD2,TRBV27,NA,TRBJ2-7,TGTGCCAGCAGTCACGACGGGACTAGCGGGACCTACGAGCAGTACTTC,CASSHDGTSGTYEQYF
NA,TRBV28,once,TRBJ2-1,TGTGCCAGCAGTTTATCGCGGGGATCCTACAATGAGCAGTTCTTC,CASSLSRGSYNEQFF
NA,TRBV10-3,NA,TRBJ2-7,TGTGCCATCAGTGAGTCCAGCTACGAGCAGTACTTC,CAISESSYEQYF
NA,TRBV4-1,NA,TRBJ2-7,TGCGCCAGCAGCCAAGATTGGCAGGTTTACGAGCAGTACTTC,CASSQDWQVYEQYF
NA,TRBV28,few,TRBJ1-3,TGTGCCAGCAGGCCCTCGTCGGGGAGAAACACCATATATTTT,CASRPSSGRNTIYF
NA,TRBV11-1,NA,TRBJ2-5,TGTGCCAGCCGGGGAGACCAAGAGACCCAGTACTTC,CASRGDQETQYF
NA,TRBV11-2,once,TRBJ1-5,TGTGCCAGCAGCTTAGAAGGGGGGGGGCGGCCCCAGCATTTT,CASSLEGGGRPQHF
TRBD1,TRBV5-1,NA,TRBJ2-7,TGCGCCAGCAGCCTGGGACAGGGACCCGCCTACGAGCAGTACTTC,CASSLGQGPAYEQYF